Listed below are T cell receptor beta chains from one sample, sequenced in a study of T-cell memory formation after mild COVID-19. TCRdb recomputed calls from the 5' RACE reads with MiXCR, one row per CDR3 protein. Here the sample spans 350,000 or so distinct CDR3 sequences, over 10% being singletons. Input material: PBMCs or a T cell subset sorted from them (not recorded which). Receptors originate from a man aged 18 to 35 who had mild COVID-19 (a few samples of this study predate the infection). Cell type and time point are not known. Both conserved end residues are part of each CDR3. The D gene is left open where the match is weak. Size tells how often a clone was seen (once, few, many) or the class of an expanded clone, and some rows leave it out.

>TRBJ2-1|.|TRBV6-2/TRBV6-3|.|18
TGTGCCAGCAGTTACTCGATAGGCTCAGTCGGCTCTCCTGGGGATGCCCCCTTC
CASSYSIGSVGSPGDAPF
>TRBJ1-1|.|TRBV12-3/TRBV12-4|.|14
TGTGCCAGCCGGAGCAGCAACCTGAACACTGAAGCTTTCTTT
CASRSSNLNTEAFF
>TRBJ2-7|few|TRBV7-2|TRBD2|16
TGTGCCAGCAGCCGCATGGGTCGGGGGGTGGCCTACGAGCAGTACTTC
CASSRMGRGVAYEQYF
>TRBJ2-2|.|TRBV20-1|.|12
TGCAGTGCTAGAGAACATACCGGGGAGCTGTTTTTT
CSAREHTGELFF
>TRBJ2-5|.|TRBV6-2/TRBV6-3|TRBD2|15
TGTGCCAGCAGTTACGGCCTAGCGGGAGAAGAGACCCAGTACTTC
CASSYGLAGEETQYF
>TRBJ1-2|.|TRBV7-3|TRBD1|14
TGTGCCAGCAGCTTAAAGGACAGGGGATCCTCTGTCACCTTC
CASSLKDRGSSVTF
>TRBJ2-5|many|TRBV7-2|TRBD2|16
TGTGCCAGCAGCCGGGGGGGACTAACCAGAACAGAGACCCAGTACTTC
CASSRGGLTRTETQYF
>TRBJ1-2|.|TRBV5-4|.|13
TGTGCCAGCAACTTAGGGGGGAACTATGGCTACACCTTC
CASNLGGNYGYTF
>TRBJ1-2|many|TRBV7-2|TRBD1|21
TGTGCCAGCAGCTTGGTTTCGTTGGGCAGATTTTTGACAGGGCCTGGGGGTGGCTACACCTTC
CASSLVSLGRFLTGPGGGYTF
>TRBJ2-3|.|TRBV4-3|.|14
TGCGCCAGCAGCCAAGGTACAGGGACAGATACGCAGTATTTT
CASSQGTGTDTQYF
>TRBJ2-3|few|TRBV7-9|.|14
TGTGCCAGCAGACAGGGTCCGGGCACAGATACGCAGTATTTT
CASRQGPGTDTQYF
>TRBJ1-2|.|TRBV12-3/TRBV12-4|.|12
TGTGCCAGCAGTGGGCCCTTCTATGGCTACACCTTC
CASSGPFYGYTF
>TRBJ1-2|few|TRBV15|.|14
TGTGCCACCAGCAGGACTGGGGAGGACTATGGCTACACCTTC
CATSRTGEDYGYTF
>TRBJ1-5|few|TRBV19|TRBD1|13
TGTGCCAGTAGCGACAGGGGGTATCAGCCCCAGCATTTT
CASSDRGYQPQHF
>TRBJ1-1|.|TRBV28|.|14
TGTGCCAGCAGTTTAGGGGGGCTGGGCACTGAAGCTTTCTTT
CASSLGGLGTEAFF
>TRBJ1-1|.|TRBV6-6|.|13
TGTGCCAGCAGTTTTGGGGGTTTGGCTGAAGCTTTCTTT
CASSFGGLAEAFF
>TRBJ2-7|many|TRBV6-1|TRBD2|16
TGTGCCAGCAGGGGTCTATCGAGCGGGGAGACCTACGAGCAGTACTTC
CASRGLSSGETYEQYF
>TRBJ2-3|.|TRBV20-1|.|12
TGCAGTGCTACCGATAGCGGTGATACGCAGTATTTT
CSATDSGDTQYF
>TRBJ1-1|.|TRBV5-1|.|13
TGCGCCAGCAGCTTGGGGGGGTACGCTGAAGCTTTCTTT
CASSLGGYAEAFF
>TRBJ2-5|.|TRBV6-2/TRBV6-3|TRBD1|15
TGTGCCAGCAGTTACTCAGCAGGGGGCTCAGAGACCCAGTACTTC
CASSYSAGGSETQYF
>TRBJ2-3|.|TRBV4-3|.|14
TGCGCCAGCAGCCAAGAGGGGGCAGCAGATACGCAGTATTTT
CASSQEGAADTQYF
>TRBJ2-3|few|TRBV7-3|.|12
TGTGCCAGCAGCTTAAGGACCGGAATCATCTATTTT
CASSLRTGIIYF
>TRBJ1-6|few|TRBV27|.|16
TGTGCCAGCAGTTTATCCCTTGGGTGGACTAATTCACCCCTCCACTTT
CASSLSLGWTNSPLHF
>TRBJ2-7|few|TRBV4-1|.|14
TGCGCCAGCAGCCAAGGGTTGCGGGGCTACGAGCAGTACTTC
CASSQGLRGYEQYF
>TRBJ2-2|few|TRBV5-5|.|16
TGTGCCAGCAGCTTCGCAGTAGTGGGAAACACCGGGGAGCTGTTTTTT
CASSFAVVGNTGELFF
>TRBJ1-1|.|TRBV13|TRBD1|13
TGTGCCAGCAGCTTGGATGACAGGGCTGAAGCTTTCTTT
CASSLDDRAEAFF
>TRBJ2-1|.|TRBV5-6|TRBD1|14
TGTGCCAGCAGCTTTGGACAGGTCTACAATGAGCAGTTCTTC
CASSFGQVYNEQFF
>TRBJ1-1|.|TRBV25-1|TRBD1|16
TGTGCCAGCAGTGAAACTAAGACAGGGGGAGGGACTGAAGCTTTCTTT
CASSETKTGGGTEAFF
>TRBJ1-1|few|TRBV20-1|TRBD1|12
TGCAGTGCACTGGAGACAGGGTCTGTAGCTTTCTTT
CSALETGSVAFF
>TRBJ2-3|.|TRBV7-2|.|16
TGTGCCAGCAGCCATAACTTAGTAGGCGGCACAGATACGCAGTATTTT
CASSHNLVGGTDTQYF
>TRBJ2-5|.|TRBV6-6|TRBD1|16
TGTGCCAGCAGTTCCCTACCGATACAGGGGGAAGAGACCCAGTACTTC
CASSSLPIQGEETQYF